The 4 T cell receptor beta chains given below trace back to one sample, sequenced in a study of molecular identifiers for immune sequencing clone quantification. MiXCR was run by TCRdb on the PCR reads, yielding one entry per CDR3 protein. The data contain 600,000 to 650,000 distinct CDR3 sequences, roughly 21% of them singletons. Sequenced input: naive CD8+ T cells from blood, with Jurkat cell RNA spiked in. Subset reported: FACS-sorted CD8+CD4-CCR7+CD45RA+ naive T cells. The source is a human donor in good health. Some libraries in this study had Jurkat cell RNA spiked in.

Ten or more counts support this clonotype. CDR3 sequence reads: CASSQPGGTGVSGANVLTF. In nucleotides, the CDR3 is TGTGCCAGCAGCCAGCCCGGCGGGACAGGGGTCTCTGGGGCCAACGTCCTGACTTTC. This rearrangement joins TRBV4-2 to TRBJ2-6; 10 nucleotides agree with TRBD1. Germline V gene sequence: CDR1 LGHNA, CDR2 YNFKEQ. Trimming took 3 bases from V and 0 from J; bases not matched to a gene: 8. The CDR3 runs to 19 residues.

This clonotype was seen many times. The CDR3 sequence: CAWREYGYTF. The CDR3 bases are TGTGCCTGGAGGGAGTATGGCTACACCTTC. The rearrangement uses TRBV30 and TRBJ1-2; D remains unclear. This CDR3 has 10 residues. The V end was cut by 3 bases, the J end by 5 bases, with 4 bases between. CDR1 and CDR2 from the germline V gene are GTSNPN and SVGIG (reference sequence).

This clonotype was found a few times. The chain carries TRBV6-2 or TRBV6-3 and TRBJ2-2; 7 nucleotides line up with TRBD2. Per germline, CDR1 MNHEY and CDR2 SVGEGT. The CDR3 is 14 amino acids. V lost 1 base and J lost 5; bases outside the gene matches: 1. The CDR3 spells CASSYWRGTGELFF. The CDR3 nucleotides read TGTGCCAGCAGTTACTGGCGGGGGACCGGGGAGCTGTTTTTT.

This clonotype was counted a single time. With a much larger clone just one base away, this may be a read error. The chain recombines TRBV6-5 with TRBJ2-3; D is undetermined. The CDR3 has 14 residues. Germline V gene lookup returns CDR1 MNHEY and CDR2 SVGAGI. V was trimmed by 1 base and J by 4 bases, leaving 9 bases between them. The CDR3 DNA follows: TGTGCCAGCAGTTACTACGAAAGCGCAGATACGCAGTATTTT. Translation gives CASSYYESADTQYF.